Reported below is one TCR beta chain. Profiling relied on immunoSEQ multiplex PCR, and the TCRdb table lists in-frame clones only, not all of them. The sample includes approximately 85,000 clones, 75% to 90% of them seen just once. The sample belongs to a study of blood T cell repertoires in COVID-19. Turning to the study itself: The United States, Italy and Spain provided the acute and convalescent COVID-19 samples.

The V end was cut by 4 bases, the J end by 11 bases, with 16 bases between. The germline CDR1 and CDR2 sequences are SGDLS and YYNGEE. There are 13 residues in the CDR3. This sequence originates from a woman aged 50 to 65 with active or convalescent COVID-19. V gene TRBV9 combines with J gene TRBJ1-5; the D gene is possibly TRBD1 (6 bases). Sequenced material: peripheral blood. CDR3 bases: TGTGCCAGCAGCCGTAAACCTCAGGGGACCCAGCATTTT. Translation: CASSRKPQGTQHF.